The 17 T cell receptor beta chains given below trace back to one sample, sequenced in a study of CD8 T cells in Susac syndrome. A quantity of about 0.45 to 1 ug RNA underwent reverse transcription using random hexamers. MiXCR was run by TCRdb on the immunoSEQ multiplex PCR reads, yielding one entry per CDR3 protein. Of some 100,000 distinct CDR3 sequences in the sample, 85% to 95% were seen once. Material: CD4+ T cells from PBMCs. These receptor sequences come from a human donor with multiple sclerosis.

The J gene is TRBJ2-2, the V gene TRBV25-1; 7 bases align to TRBD2. The CDR3 runs to 14 residues. With V trimmed by 4 bases and J by 6 bases, 5 bases remained unmatched. CDR1 MGHDK and CDR2 SYGVNS come from the germline V gene. The CDR3 DNA is TGTGCCAGCAGTGCACGGGGGAGGGCCGGGGAGCTGTTTTTT. Amino acids: CASSARGRAGELFF.

This clonotype was observed a handful of times. The V call is TRBV13, the J call TRBJ2-7; unclear D gene. The CDR3 runs 12 residues. The ends were cut back, 1 base at V and 2 bases at J, with 3 bases in the middle. The V gene's germline CDR1 is PRHDT and CDR2 FYEKMQ (reference sequence). The CDR3 DNA reads as TGTGCCAGCAGCTTAGTCCCCTACGAGCAGTACTTC. Residues: CASSLVPYEQYF.

CDR3 residues: CSVGEGSDRRETQYF. The CDR3 DNA reads TGCAGCGTTGGAGAGGGGTCGGATCGCCGGGAGACCCAGTACTTC. The chain combines TRBV29-1 with TRBJ2-5; D may be TRBD1 or TRBD2 (5 bases each). Trimming removed 4 bases at V and 5 bases at J, with 20 bases between. Germline V lookup: CDR1 SQVTM, CDR2 ANQGSEA. The length of the CDR3 is 15 residues.

The CDR3 DNA sequence: TGTGCCAGCAGTTACTCGTTGGGGGCTCCAGGTTCACCCCTCCACTTT. It encodes CASSYSLGAPGSPLHF. The rearrangement uses TRBV6-6 and TRBJ1-6, with D perhaps matching TRBD1 (6 bases). The CDR3 sequence is 16 residues long. With 0 bases removed from V and 9 bases from J, the gap between germline ends came to 15 bases. CDR1 is MNHNY, CDR2 SVGAGI, per germline (reference sequence).

This chain uses TRBV5-4 with TRBJ1-1, with 12 bases identical to TRBD1. This CDR3 contains 17 residues. With 3 bases clipped from V and 0 bases from J, the junction kept 6 bases outside the gene matches. Germline CDR1 SGHNT, CDR2 YYREEE (reference sequence). The CDR3 here is CASSSGQGASMNTEAFF. DNA for the CDR3: TGTGCCAGCAGCTCGGGACAGGGGGCGTCGATGAACACTGAAGCTTTCTTT.

The J gene is TRBJ2-5, the V gene TRBV6-2 or TRBV6-3; the D is unclear. The length of the CDR3 is 15 residues. The V gene lost 6 bases and the J gene lost 9 bases, with 23 bases spanning the gap. CDR1 and CDR2 (germline): MNHEY, SVGEGT. CDR3 amino acids: CASSGPRFLREAQYF. In nucleotides, the CDR3 is TGTGCCAGCAGCGGGCCTCGGTTTCTAAGAGAAGCCCAGTACTTC.

This clonotype was seen just once. The chain is built from TRBV5-6 and TRBJ2-1; 7 positions agree with TRBD1. V was pared by 4 bases and J by 0 bases, with 7 bases of the junction left unmatched. The CDR3 runs to 16 residues. CDR1 is SGHDT and CDR2 is YYEEEE in the germline V gene. CDR3 in DNA: TGTGCCAGCAGCCGTACCACAGGGGTCTCCTACAATGAGCAGTTCTTC. As protein: CASSRTTGVSYNEQFF.

This clonotype has only a few counts. This sequence joins TRBV29-1 and TRBJ2-7, with D uncertain. Germline CDR1 is SQVTM and CDR2 is ANQGSEA. The CDR3 extends over 11 amino acids. V shed 4 bases and J shed 4 bases, with 8 bases lying between them. The CDR3 loop is CSVGYGYEQYF. The CDR3, as DNA: TGCAGCGTTGGGTATGGATACGAGCAGTACTTC.

The chain joins TRBV5-1 to TRBJ2-7; 9 bases fit TRBD1. The V gene's germline CDR1 is SGHRS and CDR2 YFSETQ. The ends lost 6 bases at V and 5 bases at J; junction bases unmatched: 9. This CDR3 region has 14 residues. This CDR3 is CASTPQWTGDEQYF. The CDR3 DNA sequence: TGCGCCAGCACCCCCCAATGGACAGGGGACGAGCAGTACTTC.

The V gene is TRBV7-6, the J gene TRBJ2-1; 12 nucleotides match TRBD1. Losses at the gene ends were 0 bases for V and 7 bases for J; bases not matched to a gene: 7. CDR1 is SGHVS, CDR2 FNYEAQ, per germline. This CDR3 region has 17 residues. The CDR3 coding sequence is TGTGCCAGCAGCTTAGCGGGGGGGGACAGGGGGCGAAATGAGCAGTTCTTC. This sequence encodes CASSLAGGDRGRNEQFF.

This clonotype was seen more than once but under ten times. The chain uses TRBV12-3 or TRBV12-4 and TRBJ2-5, with D possibly being TRBD1 (5 bases). V lost 3 bases, J lost 5 bases, and 10 bases lay in between. The CDR3 sequence is 13 residues long. The CDR3 region has the DNA TGTGCCAGCAGTTTTAGGGGCGCGGAGACCCAGTACTTC. Encoded protein: CASSFRGAETQYF.

The chain is built from TRBV3-1 and TRBJ1-6; D not resolved. The CDR3 runs 12 residues. V was cut by 4 bases and J by 12 bases, with 10 bases left in between. The germline CDR1 and CDR2 sequences are LGHDT and YNNKEL (reference sequence). CDR3 in DNA: TGTGCCAGCAGCCTACCTGCCGGACCCCTCCACTTT. Its translation: CASSLPAGPLHF. The complete variable domain, with remaining parts taken from reference TRBV3-1 and TRBJ1-6, reads DTAVSQTPKYLVTQMGNDKSIKCEQNLGHDTMYWYKQDSKKFLKIMFSYNNKELIINETVPNRFSPKSPDKAHLNLHINSLELGDSAVYFCASSLPAGPLHFGNGTRLTVT.

The DNA for the CDR3 is TGTGCCAGCAGCTTAGCAATTAGCGGGGGGTCCGGGAGCTCCTACGAGCAGTACTTC. Its translation is CASSLAISGGSGSSYEQYF. The rearrangement uses TRBV7-9 and TRBJ2-7, with 10 bases that match TRBD2. This CDR3 contains 19 residues. CDR1 SEHNR and CDR2 FQNEAQ come from the germline V gene (reference sequence). V gave up 0 bases and J gave up 0 bases; unmatched junction bases: 11.

The J gene is TRBJ1-6, the V gene TRBV7-9; weak D call: TRBD1 (5 bases). This CDR3 has 16 residues. Between the trimmed V and J ends, which lost 3 bases and 10 bases, there was a span of 19 bases. Germline CDR1 reads SEHNR; CDR2 reads FQNEAQ (reference sequence). This CDR3 is CASSLVGDDWESPLHF. CDR3 DNA: TGTGCCAGCAGCTTGGTGGGGGATGATTGGGAGTCACCCCTCCACTTT.

V gene TRBV4-2 combines with J gene TRBJ1-2; D not resolved. This CDR3 has 16 amino acids. Trimming left V 3 bases short and J 7 bases short, with 21 bases between. Germline V gives CDR1 LGHNA, CDR2 YNFKEQ. The CDR3 sequence is CASSQRNEVLKSGYTF. The CDR3 nucleotides read TGTGCCAGCAGCCAGAGAAATGAGGTCTTAAAGAGTGGCTACACCTTC.

The chain has TRBV6-1 and TRBJ1-2; D may be TRBD1 (6 bases). CDR3 length equals 13 residues. V was pared by 6 bases and J by 3 bases, with 11 bases between. CDR1 and CDR2 (germline): MNHNS, SASEGT. The CDR3 sequence is CASRPTGHYGYTF. As DNA, the CDR3 is TGTGCCAGCAGACCTACAGGGCACTATGGCTACACCTTC.

The V call is TRBV7-3, the J call TRBJ2-4; D perhaps matches TRBD1 (6 bases). This CDR3 has 13 amino acids. The V and J ends lost 3 bases and 8 bases respectively, with 11 bases between them. Per the germline V gene, CDR1 is SGHTA and CDR2 is FQGTGA. In DNA form, the CDR3 reads TGTGCCAGCAGCTTCACAGGGCGGGACATTCAGTACTTC. Protein product: CASSFTGRDIQYF.